These T cell receptor beta chains were read from a single sample in a study of graft-versus-host responses after intestinal transplantation. Clones were read by immunoSEQ multiplex PCR, and TCRdb kept only the in-frame ones, dropping some. This sample yields 15,000 to 20,000 clones, of which approximately 89% are seen a single time; around 53% belongs to the top ten. The source material was bone marrow, sampled approximately 120 days after transplant. These receptors came from a human patient who received an intestinal transplant, so some T cells may come from the graft donor. Both conserved end residues are part of each CDR3. D genes are given only for firm matches. A clone size is listed for some rows: how often the clone was seen (once, few, many), or a class if it is expanded.

clone_size cdr3_length j_call d_call v_call cdr3_aa cdr3_nt
. 16 TRBJ1-5 . TRBV28 CASSSRAGGMHQPQHF TGTGCCAGCAGTTCCCGGGCCGGGGGGATGCATCAGCCCCAGCATTTT
. 14 TRBJ1-3 TRBD1 TRBV28 CASRPTGTGNTIYF TGTGCCAGCAGACCGACAGGGACTGGAAACACCATATATTTT
. 12 TRBJ1-2 . TRBV30 CAWRSLLRGYTF TGTGCCTGGAGGTCCCTATTGAGGGGCTACACCTTC
. 12 TRBJ1-5 . TRBV6-6 CASGSGNQPQHF TGTGCCAGCGGGAGCGGCAATCAGCCCCAGCATTTT
. 14 TRBJ2-1 . TRBV30 CAWSVNPLEDEQFF TGTGCCTGGAGTGTAAACCCCCTAGAGGATGAGCAGTTCTTC
. 13 TRBJ2-7 . TRBV6-6 CASGTEQGYEQYF TGTGCCAGCGGAACGGAGCAGGGCTACGAGCAGTACTTC
. 14 TRBJ2-1 TRBD2 TRBV6-9 CASTLAGEVGEQFF TGTGCCAGCACTCTAGCGGGAGAGGTAGGAGAGCAGTTCTTC
. 16 TRBJ1-2 . TRBV6-1 CASSGVSGKKNYGYTF TGTGCCAGCAGTGGGGTGTCGGGGAAAAAAAACTATGGCTACACCTTC
. 15 TRBJ2-7 TRBD2 TRBV7-6 CASSSLAGGPYEQYF TGTGCCAGCAGCTCACTAGCGGGAGGGCCCTACGAGCAGTACTTC
. 14 TRBJ1-1 . TRBV27 CASTPPRGRTEAFF TGTGCCAGCACCCCTCCTAGGGGCAGGACTGAAGCTTTCTTT
. 12 TRBJ1-5 . TRBV6-6 CASNRLNQPQHF TGTGCCAGCAATCGGCTCAATCAGCCCCAGCATTTT
. 16 TRBJ2-2 . TRBV6-5 CASSYVGSSLTGELFF TGTGCCAGCAGTTACGTGGGCAGCAGCCTAACCGGGGAGCTGTTTTTT
. 16 TRBJ1-1 TRBD1 TRBV11-2 CASSSGKGQGTTEAFF TGTGCCAGCAGCTCTGGCAAGGGACAGGGTACCACTGAAGCTTTCTTT
. 13 TRBJ2-1 . TRBV6-5 CASSPRGRNEQFF TGTGCCAGCAGCCCCAGGGGAAGGAATGAGCAGTTCTTC
. 14 TRBJ2-5 . TRBV28 CASSFALRVWEQYF TGTGCCAGCAGTTTCGCCCTCAGGGTTTGGGAGCAGTACTTC
. 16 TRBJ2-2 TRBD2 TRBV4-1 CASSRGRDYFTGELFF TGCGCCAGCAGCCGGGGCCGGGACTACTTCACCGGGGAGCTGTTTTTT
. 14 TRBJ1-2 . TRBV28 CASSLLGESDGYTF TGTGCCAGCAGTTTATTGGGGGAATCGGATGGCTACACCTTC
. 15 TRBJ2-7 TRBD2 TRBV5-1 CASSFSGASSYEQYF TGCGCCAGCAGCTTTAGCGGGGCAAGCTCCTACGAGCAGTACTTC
. 12 TRBJ2-3 . TRBV6-6 CASSYMTDTQYF TGTGCCAGCAGTTACATGACAGATACGCAGTATTTT
. 14 TRBJ2-1 . TRBV27 CASSWGQGSDEQFF TGTGCCAGCAGTTGGGGGCAGGGTAGCGATGAGCAGTTCTTC
. 16 TRBJ1-1 . TRBV29-1 CSVVTGLRGMNTEAFF TGCAGCGTTGTGACAGGACTGAGAGGGATGAACACTGAAGCTTTCTTT
. 14 TRBJ2-5 . TRBV18 CASSPTVNRETQYF TGTGCCAGCTCACCGACAGTTAACCGGGAGACCCAGTACTTC
. 15 TRBJ2-7 . TRBV11-2 CASSLGGDSYYEQYF TGTGCCAGCAGCTTAGGGGGGGACAGTTACTACGAGCAGTACTTC
. 13 TRBJ2-1 TRBD1 TRBV7-3 CASSLDRGNEQFF TGTGCCAGCAGCTTAGACAGGGGGAATGAGCAGTTCTTC
. 14 TRBJ2-2 TRBD2 TRBV6-6 CASSVAGDTGELFF TGTGCCAGCAGTGTAGCGGGAGATACCGGGGAGCTGTTTTTT
once 14 TRBJ2-4 . TRBV7-9 CASMGGVVKNIQYF TGTGCCAGCATGGGGGGAGTCGTCAAAAACATTCAGTACTTC
. 14 TRBJ1-1 . TRBV19 CASSIGGMGTEAFF TGTGCCAGTAGTATAGGGGGTATGGGCACTGAAGCTTTCTTT
once 14 TRBJ2-7 . TRBV7-8 CASSPEYGSYEQYF TGTGCCAGCAGCCCCGAATATGGAAGCTACGAGCAGTACTTC
. 13 TRBJ2-1 . TRBV21-1 CASSSRIYNEQFF TGTGCCAGCAGCTCCAGAATCTACAATGAGCAGTTCTTC
. 16 TRBJ1-5 . TRBV5-8 CASSLKRSYSNQPQHF TGTGCCAGCAGCTTGAAAAGATCCTATAGCAATCAGCCCCAGCATTTT
. 15 TRBJ2-7 TRBD2 TRBV9 CASSLGTSGSYEQYF TGTGCCAGCAGCCTAGGGACTAGCGGATCCTACGAGCAGTACTTC
. 13 TRBJ2-3 TRBD1 TRBV6-1 CAVNRGQADTQYF TGTGCCGTCAACAGGGGGCAAGCAGATACGCAGTATTTT
. 15 TRBJ2-1 . TRBV5-1 CASSSGAAWDNEQFF TGCGCCAGCAGCTCCGGGGCCGCCTGGGACAATGAGCAGTTCTTC
. 18 TRBJ2-3 TRBD2 TRBV4-1 CASSHGLAGAGNTDTQYF TGCGCCAGCAGCCACGGACTAGCGGGAGCCGGAAACACAGATACGCAGTATTTT
. 17 TRBJ1-5 . TRBV21-1 CASSRVIGTEGNQPQHF TGTGCCAGCAGCAGAGTTATTGGGACCGAGGGGAATCAGCCCCAGCATTTT
. 18 TRBJ2-2 TRBD2 TRBV10-3 CAISPRVAGGPYTGELFF TGTGCCATCAGCCCGAGGGTAGCGGGAGGGCCTTACACCGGGGAGCTGTTTTTT
. 17 TRBJ1-1 . TRBV18 CASSPQGPTPFNTGAFF TGTGCCAGCTCACCTCAGGGGCCCACACCCTTTAACACTGGGGCTTTCTTT
. 19 TRBJ1-5 . TRBV12-5 CASGLPPRDGHWGNQPQHF TGTGCTAGTGGTTTGCCCCCTCGAGACGGGCACTGGGGCAATCAGCCCCAGCATTTT
few 15 TRBJ2-1 . TRBV27 CASGLFIPRHNEQFF TGTGCCAGCGGCCTTTTTATCCCCAGACACAATGAGCAGTTCTTC
few 14 TRBJ1-2 . TRBV21-1 CASPGPEGVNGYTF TGTGCCAGCCCGGGTCCTGAAGGGGTCAATGGCTACACCTTC
. 14 TRBJ2-2 TRBD2 TRBV7-8 CASSFNSGGRELFF TGTGCCAGCAGCTTCAATAGCGGGGGGAGGGAGCTGTTTTTT
. 14 TRBJ2-2 . TRBV6-4 CASSLGTGAGELFF TGTGCCAGCAGCCTCGGGACTGGCGCCGGGGAGCTGTTTTTT
. 12 TRBJ2-5 . TRBV29-1 CSSRRAEETQYF TGCAGCAGCCGAAGGGCAGAAGAGACCCAGTACTTC
. 17 TRBJ2-1 TRBD2 TRBV4-1 CASSQALAGVVVNEQFF TGCGCCAGCAGCCAAGCCCTAGCGGGAGTAGTTGTCAATGAGCAGTTCTTC
. 16 TRBJ1-4 . TRBV30 CAWSAGTHPANEKLFF TGTGCCTGGAGCGCCGGGACCCACCCGGCTAATGAAAAACTGTTTTTT
. 15 TRBJ2-3 . TRBV6-1 CASSDQTGVPDTQYF TGTGCCAGCAGCGACCAAACGGGAGTCCCAGATACGCAGTATTTT
once 15 TRBJ1-1 TRBD1 TRBV19 CASSMSPGGFTEAFF TGTGCCAGTAGTATGTCCCCAGGGGGATTCACTGAAGCTTTCTTT
. 18 TRBJ2-1 . TRBV4-1 CASSQDPDGLSSYNEQFF TGCGCCAGCAGCCAAGACCCGGATGGGTTAAGCTCCTACAATGAGCAGTTCTTC
. 15 TRBJ2-5 TRBD2 TRBV19 CASSSRGEGLETQYF TGTGCCAGTAGTAGTCGAGGGGAGGGGCTGGAGACCCAGTACTTC
. 15 TRBJ1-6 . TRBV6-5 CASSYSAGGNSPLHF TGTGCCAGCAGTTACTCGGCAGGAGGCAATTCACCCCTCCACTTT
. 14 TRBJ2-7 TRBD1 TRBV10-3 CAISRTGGGDEQYF TGTGCCATCAGTCGGACAGGGGGCGGAGACGAGCAGTACTTC
. 11 TRBJ2-3 . TRBV6-4 CASSRADTQYF TGTGCCAGCAGTAGGGCAGATACGCAGTATTTT
. 13 TRBJ2-1 . TRBV28 CASSLTGYNEQFF TGTGCCAGCAGTCTGACCGGCTACAATGAGCAGTTCTTC
few 15 TRBJ1-1 TRBD1 TRBV2 CASSEPGQGGTEAFF TGTGCCAGCAGTGAACCCGGACAGGGCGGCACTGAAGCTTTCTTT